This T cell receptor beta chain came from a study of preoperative IRX-2 immunotherapy in early breast cancer. Germline V gene data show CDR1 as SGHTA and CDR2 as FQGNSA. The trim removed 8 bases at V and 2 bases at J, leaving 10 bases unmatched. CDR3 length: 15 amino acids. The treatment was: preoperative locoregional IRX-2 cytokine immunotherapy. This phase Ib study tested locoregional IRX-2 cytokine immunotherapy given before surgery. The repertoire was sequenced with immunoSEQ multiplex PCR; TCRdb's copy has only in-frame clones and lacks some. The sample includes 25,000 to 30,000 clones, 90% of them seen just once. In this sample, this clone turned up once.

This chain links TRBV7-2 with TRBJ2-7; 9 bases are shared with TRBD2. Sample acquisition took place from a patient treated with IRX-2 immunotherapy. The receptor's source is a human donor with breast cancer. The CDR3: CASGNSGGLTYEQYF. The CDR3 DNA is TGTGCCAGCGGCAATAGCGGGGGCCTCACCTACGAGCAGTACTTC.